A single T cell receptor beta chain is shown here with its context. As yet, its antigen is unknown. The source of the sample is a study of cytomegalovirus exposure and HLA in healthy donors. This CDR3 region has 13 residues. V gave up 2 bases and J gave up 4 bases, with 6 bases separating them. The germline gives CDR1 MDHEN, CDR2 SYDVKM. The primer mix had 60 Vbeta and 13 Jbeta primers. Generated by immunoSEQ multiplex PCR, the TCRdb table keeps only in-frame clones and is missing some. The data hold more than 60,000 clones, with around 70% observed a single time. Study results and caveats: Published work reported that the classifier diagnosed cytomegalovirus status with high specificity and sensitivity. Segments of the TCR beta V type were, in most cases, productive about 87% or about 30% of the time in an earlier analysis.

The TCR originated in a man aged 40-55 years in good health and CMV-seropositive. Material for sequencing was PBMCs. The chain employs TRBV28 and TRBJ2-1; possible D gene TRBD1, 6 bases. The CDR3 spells CASSLGTYNEQFF. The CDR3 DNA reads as TGTGCCAGCAGTTTAGGGACATACAATGAGCAGTTCTTC.